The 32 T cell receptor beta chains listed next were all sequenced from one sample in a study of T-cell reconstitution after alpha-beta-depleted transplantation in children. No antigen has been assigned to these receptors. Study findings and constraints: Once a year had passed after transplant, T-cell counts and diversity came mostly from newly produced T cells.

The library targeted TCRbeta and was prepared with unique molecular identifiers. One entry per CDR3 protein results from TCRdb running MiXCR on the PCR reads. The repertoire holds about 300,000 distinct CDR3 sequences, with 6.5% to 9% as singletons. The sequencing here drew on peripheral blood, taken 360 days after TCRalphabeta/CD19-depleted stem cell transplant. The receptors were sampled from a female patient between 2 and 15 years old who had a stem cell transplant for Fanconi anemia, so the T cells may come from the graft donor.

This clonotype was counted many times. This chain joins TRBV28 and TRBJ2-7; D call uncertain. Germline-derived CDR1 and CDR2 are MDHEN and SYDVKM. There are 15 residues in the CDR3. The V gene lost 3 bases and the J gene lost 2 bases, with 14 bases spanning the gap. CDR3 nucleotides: TGTGCCAGCAGTTTGCCGACACACGGGCCCTACGAGCAGTACTTC. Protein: CASSLPTHGPYEQYF.

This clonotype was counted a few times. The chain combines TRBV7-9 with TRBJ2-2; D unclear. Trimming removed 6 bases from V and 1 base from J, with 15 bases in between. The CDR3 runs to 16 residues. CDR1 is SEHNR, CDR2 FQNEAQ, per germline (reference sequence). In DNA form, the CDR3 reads TGTGCCAGCAGTCCTGCATGGGAATGGAACACCGGGGAGCTGTTTTTT. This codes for CASSPAWEWNTGELFF.

CDR3 DNA: TGCAGTGCTGTAGTCCGGGGGAGCTCCTACAATGAGCAGTTCTTC. It specifies CSAVVRGSSYNEQFF. The J gene is TRBJ2-1, the V gene TRBV20-1; D might be TRBD2 (6 bases). The CDR3 loop spans 15 amino acids. Germline V gives CDR1 DFQATT, CDR2 SNEGSKA (reference sequence). The V end was cut by 5 bases, the J end by 0 bases, with 14 bases between.

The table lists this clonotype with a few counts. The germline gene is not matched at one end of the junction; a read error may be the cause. The CDR3 sequence is CSASATGVNVLTF. CDR3 coding DNA: TGCAGTGCTAGTGCAACAGGGGTCAACGTCCTGACTTTC. V usage is TRBV20-1 and J usage is TRBJ2-6, with 7 nucleotides matching TRBD1. Per the germline V gene, CDR1 is DFQATT and CDR2 is SNEGSKA (reference sequence). The CDR3 sequence is 13 residues long.

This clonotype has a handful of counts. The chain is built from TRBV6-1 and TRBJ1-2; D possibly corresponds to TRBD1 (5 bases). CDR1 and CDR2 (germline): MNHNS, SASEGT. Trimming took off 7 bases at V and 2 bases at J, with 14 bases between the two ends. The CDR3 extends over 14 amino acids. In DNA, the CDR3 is TGTGCCAGCACCTTAGAGGCAGGGAACTATGGCTACACCTTC. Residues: CASTLEAGNYGYTF.

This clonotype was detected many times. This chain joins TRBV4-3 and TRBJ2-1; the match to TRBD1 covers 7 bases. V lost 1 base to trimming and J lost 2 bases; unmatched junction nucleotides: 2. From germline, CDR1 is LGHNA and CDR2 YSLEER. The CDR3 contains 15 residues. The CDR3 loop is CASSQGTGTYNEQFF. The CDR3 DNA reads TGCGCCAGCAGCCAAGGGACAGGCACCTACAATGAGCAGTTCTTC.

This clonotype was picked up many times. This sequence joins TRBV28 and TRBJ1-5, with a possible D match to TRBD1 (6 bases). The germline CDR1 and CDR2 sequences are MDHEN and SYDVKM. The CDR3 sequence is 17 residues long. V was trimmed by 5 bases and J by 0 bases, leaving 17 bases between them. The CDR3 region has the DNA TGTGCCAGCAGTCCTGCCGGGACACTATATAGCAATCAGCCCCAGCATTTT. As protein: CASSPAGTLYSNQPQHF.

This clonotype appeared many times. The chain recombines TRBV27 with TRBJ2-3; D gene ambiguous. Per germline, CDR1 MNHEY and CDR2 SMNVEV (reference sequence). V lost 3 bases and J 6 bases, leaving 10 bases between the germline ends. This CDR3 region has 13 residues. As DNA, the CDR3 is TGTGCCAGCAGTTTTTCCGCAGAGGATACGCAGTATTTT. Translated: CASSFSAEDTQYF.

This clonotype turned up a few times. CDR3 DNA: TGTGCCAGCAGCGCGGGGGGGGCGCAGTGGGAGACCCAGTACTTC. It encodes CASSAGGAQWETQYF. The V call is TRBV9, the J call TRBJ2-5, with TRBD2 identical over 8 bases. Per the germline V gene, CDR1 is SGDLS and CDR2 is YYNGEE. This CDR3 comprises 15 residues. V shed 3 bases, J shed 5 bases, and the junction held 9 bases outside the gene matches.

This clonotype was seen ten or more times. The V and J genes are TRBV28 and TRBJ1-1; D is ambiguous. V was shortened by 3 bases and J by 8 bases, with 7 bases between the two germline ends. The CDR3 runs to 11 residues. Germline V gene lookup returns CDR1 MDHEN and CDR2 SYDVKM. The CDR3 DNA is TGTGCCAGCAGTTTCGGGATCGAAGCTTTCTTT. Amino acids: CASSFGIEAFF.

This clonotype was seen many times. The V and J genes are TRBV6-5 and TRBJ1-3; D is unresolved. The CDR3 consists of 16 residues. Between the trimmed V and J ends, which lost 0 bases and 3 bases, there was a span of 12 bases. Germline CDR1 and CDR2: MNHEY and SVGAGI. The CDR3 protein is CASSYSDPRGGNTIYF. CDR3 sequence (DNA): TGTGCCAGCAGTTACTCGGACCCAAGAGGTGGAAACACCATATATTTT.

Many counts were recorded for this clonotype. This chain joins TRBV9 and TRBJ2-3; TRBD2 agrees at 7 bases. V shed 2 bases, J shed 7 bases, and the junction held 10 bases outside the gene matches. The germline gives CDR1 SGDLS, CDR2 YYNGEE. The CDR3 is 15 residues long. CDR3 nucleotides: TGTGCCAGCAGCGTCGAGCGGGGTACCCCTCATACGCAGTATTTT. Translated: CASSVERGTPHTQYF.

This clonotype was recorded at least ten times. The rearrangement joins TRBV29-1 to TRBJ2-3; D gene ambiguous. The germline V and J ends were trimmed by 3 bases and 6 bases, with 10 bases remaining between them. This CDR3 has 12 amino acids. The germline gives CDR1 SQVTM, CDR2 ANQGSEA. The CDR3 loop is CSVDSLADTQYF. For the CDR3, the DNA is TGCAGCGTTGATTCCCTTGCGGATACGCAGTATTTT.

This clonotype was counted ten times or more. The DNA of the CDR3 is TGTGCCAGCAGTTTCAGGCCAGATACGCAGTATTTT. It translates to CASSFRPDTQYF. This sequence joins TRBV12-3 or TRBV12-4 and TRBJ2-3; the D is unclear. V lost 3 bases to trimming and J lost 4 bases, with 5 bases between them. The CDR3 spans 12 residues.

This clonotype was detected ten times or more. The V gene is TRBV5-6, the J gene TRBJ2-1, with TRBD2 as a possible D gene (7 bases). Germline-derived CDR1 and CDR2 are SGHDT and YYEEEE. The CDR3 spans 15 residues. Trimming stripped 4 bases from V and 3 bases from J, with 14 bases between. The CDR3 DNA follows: TGTGCCAGCAGCCCTCGGGGGGCGCGCTACAATGAGCAGTTCTTC. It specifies CASSPRGARYNEQFF.

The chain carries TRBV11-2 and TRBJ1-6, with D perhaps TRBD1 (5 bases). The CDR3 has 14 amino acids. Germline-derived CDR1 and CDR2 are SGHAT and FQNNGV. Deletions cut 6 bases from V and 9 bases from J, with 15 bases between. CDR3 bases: TGTGCCAGCAGGGGCGACGGGGACGGTTCACCCCTCCACTTT. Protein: CASRGDGDGSPLHF. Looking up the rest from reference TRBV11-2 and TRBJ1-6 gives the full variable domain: EAGVAQSPRYKIIEKRQSVAFWCNPISGHATLYWYQQILGQGPKLLIQFQNNGVVDDSQLPKDRFSAERLKGVDSTLKIQPAKLEDSAVYLCASRGDGDGSPLHFGNGTRLTVT.

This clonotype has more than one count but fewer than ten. The DNA for the CDR3 is TGTGCCAGCAGCTTGGTTCAGTCGAACACCGGGGAGCTGTTTTTT. Translating gives CASSLVQSNTGELFF. This rearrangement joins TRBV5-5 to TRBJ2-2, with no clear D. Trimming took off 0 bases at V and 0 bases at J, with 6 bases between the two ends. The CDR3 consists of 15 residues. Germline V gives CDR1 SGHKS, CDR2 YYEKEE (reference sequence).

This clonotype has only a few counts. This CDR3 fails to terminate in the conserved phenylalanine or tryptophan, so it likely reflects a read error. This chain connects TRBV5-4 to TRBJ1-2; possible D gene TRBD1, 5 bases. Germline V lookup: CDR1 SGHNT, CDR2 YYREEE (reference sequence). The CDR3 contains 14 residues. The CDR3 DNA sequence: TGTGCCAGCAGGTTGGGGCATGGAGGATATGGCTACACCTCC. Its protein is CASRLGHGGYGYTS.

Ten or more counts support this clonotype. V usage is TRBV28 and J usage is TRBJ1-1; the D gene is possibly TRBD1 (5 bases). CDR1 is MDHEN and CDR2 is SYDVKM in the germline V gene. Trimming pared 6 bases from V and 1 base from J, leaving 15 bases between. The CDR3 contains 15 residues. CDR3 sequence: CASSPRGRPNTEAFF. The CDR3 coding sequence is TGTGCCAGCAGCCCCCGGGGCAGACCGAACACTGAAGCTTTCTTT.

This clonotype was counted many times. The CDR3 spells CATSSAQGNQPQHF. CDR3 DNA sequence: TGTGCCACCAGCAGCGCCCAGGGGAATCAGCCCCAGCATTTT. The rearrangement joins TRBV15 to TRBJ1-5, with D possibly TRBD1 on 6 matching bases. Looked up from germline, CDR1 is LNHNV and CDR2 is YYDKDF (reference sequence). V was clipped by 3 bases and J by 4 bases, with 10 bases between them. CDR3 size: 14 residues. Full variable domain (missing parts from reference TRBV15 and TRBJ1-5): DAMVIQNPRYQVTQFGKPVTLSCSQTLNHNVMYWYQQKSSQAPKLLFHYYDKDFNNEADTPDNFQSRRPNTSFCFLDIRSPGLGDTAMYLCATSSAQGNQPQHFGDGTRLSIL.

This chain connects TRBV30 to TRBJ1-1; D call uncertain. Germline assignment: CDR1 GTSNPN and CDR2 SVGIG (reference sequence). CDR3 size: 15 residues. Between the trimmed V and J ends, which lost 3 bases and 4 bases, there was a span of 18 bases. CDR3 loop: CAWSEIRGGGTEAFF. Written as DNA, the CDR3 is TGTGCCTGGAGCGAAATTCGGGGAGGAGGCACTGAAGCTTTCTTT.

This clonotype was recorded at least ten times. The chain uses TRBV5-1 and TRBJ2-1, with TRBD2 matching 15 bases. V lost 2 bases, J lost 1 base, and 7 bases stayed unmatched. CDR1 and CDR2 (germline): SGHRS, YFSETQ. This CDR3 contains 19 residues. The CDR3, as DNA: TGCGCCAGCAGCTTCGCCCCGGGACTAGCGGGGGGTTCCTACAATGAGCAGTTCTTC. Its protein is CASSFAPGLAGGSYNEQFF.

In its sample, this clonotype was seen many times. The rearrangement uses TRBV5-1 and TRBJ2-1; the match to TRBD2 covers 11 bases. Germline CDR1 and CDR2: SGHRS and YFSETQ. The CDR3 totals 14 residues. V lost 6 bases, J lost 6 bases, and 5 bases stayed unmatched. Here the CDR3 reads CASKGTSGPNEQFF. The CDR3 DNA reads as TGCGCCAGCAAAGGGACTAGCGGACCCAATGAGCAGTTCTTC.

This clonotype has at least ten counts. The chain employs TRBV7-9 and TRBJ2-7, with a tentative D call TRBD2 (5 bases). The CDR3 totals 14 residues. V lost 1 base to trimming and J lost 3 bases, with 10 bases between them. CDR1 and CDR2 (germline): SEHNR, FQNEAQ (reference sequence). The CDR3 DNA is TGTGCCAGCAGCTTAGGGGCTAGCCGCTACGAGCAGTACTTC. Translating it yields CASSLGASRYEQYF.

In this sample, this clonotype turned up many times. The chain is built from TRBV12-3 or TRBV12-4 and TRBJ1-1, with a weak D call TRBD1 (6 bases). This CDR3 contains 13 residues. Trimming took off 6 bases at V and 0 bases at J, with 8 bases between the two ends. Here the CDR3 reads CASRGQMNTEAFF. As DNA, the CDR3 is TGTGCCAGCAGAGGACAGATGAACACTGAAGCTTTCTTT.

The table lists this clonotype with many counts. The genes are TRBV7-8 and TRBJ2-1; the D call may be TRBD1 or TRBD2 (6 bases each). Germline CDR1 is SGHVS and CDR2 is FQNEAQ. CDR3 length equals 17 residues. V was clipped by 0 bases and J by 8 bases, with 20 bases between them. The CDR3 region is CASSLAERRGVYHEQFF. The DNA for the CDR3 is TGTGCCAGCAGCTTAGCGGAGCGGAGGGGGGTATACCATGAGCAGTTCTTC.

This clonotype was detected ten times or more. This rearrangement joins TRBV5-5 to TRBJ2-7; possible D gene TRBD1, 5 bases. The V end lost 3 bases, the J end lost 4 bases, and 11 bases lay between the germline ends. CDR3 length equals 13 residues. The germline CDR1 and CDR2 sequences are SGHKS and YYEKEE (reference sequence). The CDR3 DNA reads TGTGCCAGCAGCTCCGACAGATATTACGAGCAGTACGTC. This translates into CASSSDRYYEQYV.

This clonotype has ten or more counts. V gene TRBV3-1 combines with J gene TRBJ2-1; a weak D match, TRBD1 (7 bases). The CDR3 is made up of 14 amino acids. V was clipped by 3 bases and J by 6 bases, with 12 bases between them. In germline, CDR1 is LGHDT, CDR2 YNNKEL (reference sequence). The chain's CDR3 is CASSQRQGGNEQFF. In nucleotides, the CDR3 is TGTGCCAGCAGCCAGCGACAGGGAGGCAATGAGCAGTTCTTC.

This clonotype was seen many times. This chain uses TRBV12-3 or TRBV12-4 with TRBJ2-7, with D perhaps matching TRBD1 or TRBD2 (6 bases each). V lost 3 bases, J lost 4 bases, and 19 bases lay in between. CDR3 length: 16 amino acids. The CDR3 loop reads CASSFIIGGGIYEQYF. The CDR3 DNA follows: TGTGCCAGCAGTTTTATCATCGGAGGGGGTATATACGAGCAGTACTTC.

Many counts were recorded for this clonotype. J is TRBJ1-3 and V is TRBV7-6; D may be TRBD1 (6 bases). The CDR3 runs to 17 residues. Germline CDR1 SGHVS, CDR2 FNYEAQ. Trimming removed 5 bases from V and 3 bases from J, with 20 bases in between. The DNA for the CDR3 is TGTGCCAGCAGCATCTGGGAAGGACAGACCCTTGGAAACACCATATATTTT. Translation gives CASSIWEGQTLGNTIYF.

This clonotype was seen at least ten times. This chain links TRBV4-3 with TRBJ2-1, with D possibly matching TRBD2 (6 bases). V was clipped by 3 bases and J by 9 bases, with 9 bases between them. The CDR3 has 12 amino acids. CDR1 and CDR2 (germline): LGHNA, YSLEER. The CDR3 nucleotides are TGCGCCAGCAGCCAGCCAGCGGGTGAGCAGTTCTTC. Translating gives CASSQPAGEQFF.

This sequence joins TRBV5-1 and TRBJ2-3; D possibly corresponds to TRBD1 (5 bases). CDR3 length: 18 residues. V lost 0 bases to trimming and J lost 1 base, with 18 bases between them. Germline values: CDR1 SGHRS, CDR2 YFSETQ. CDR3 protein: CASSLATVTVSRTDTQYF. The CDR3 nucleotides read TGCGCCAGCAGCTTGGCCACCGTGACAGTTTCACGCACAGATACGCAGTATTTT.